This T cell receptor (beta chain) stems from a study of blood T cell repertoires in COVID-19. With 6 bases removed from V and 7 bases from J, the gap between germline ends came to 21 bases. Germline assignment: CDR1 PRHDT and CDR2 FYEKMQ (reference sequence). The length of the CDR3 is 15 residues. Method: immunoSEQ multiplex PCR; TCRdb's copy keeps in-frame clones and lacks some. Among 250,000 to 400,000 clones listed, around 90% were seen once. In Seattle, patients joined the study during active infection and were tracked longitudinally. The TCR comes from a woman aged 25 to 45 with COVID-19, enrolled during active disease. The sequencing sample was made of peripheral blood. The genes are TRBV13 and TRBJ1-2, with D maybe TRBD1 (5 bases). The CDR3 here is CASRRSRRDRIGYTF. As DNA, the CDR3 is TGTGCCAGCAGACGATCTCGGCGGGACCGCATTGGCTACACCTTC.